This entry describes one T cell receptor beta chain. Antigen specificity is unknown. Trimming stripped 1 base from V and 5 bases from J, with 5 bases between. Germline CDR1 is SGHTA and CDR2 is FQGNSA. This CDR3 spans 12 amino acids. This entry belongs to a study of OX40 agonist ivuxolimab in advanced cancers. Method: immunoSEQ multiplex PCR; TCRdb's copy keeps in-frame clones and lacks some. The data hold 66,000 or so clones, with 85% observed a single time. Study conclusions and caveats: Expanded clones belonging to CD8+ T cells outnumbered, on average, those of CD4+.

The sample consisted of CD4+ or CD8+ T cells sorted from blood, taken in a trial of the OX40 agonist ivuxolimab. The sequence came from an adult with an advanced solid tumor such as melanoma, head and neck, liver or kidney cancer. The chain employs TRBV7-2 and TRBJ2-5; D not certain. CDR3 loop: CASSLGVETQYF. The CDR3 bases are TGTGCCAGCAGCTTAGGGGTGGAGACCCAGTACTTC.